This T cell receptor (beta chain) appears in the sequencing data of a study of neurological immune-mediated disorders (dated by TCRdb to about 2019). About the study as a whole: Using UMI-based sequencing, the study compared peripheral blood TCR-beta repertoires from patients with HTLV-I-associated myelopathy (HAM/TSP), patients with multiple sclerosis, and healthy controls. The roughly 100 TCR-beta libraries covered PBMC samples along with longitudinal samples, technical triplicates, and paired sorted CD4+ and CD8+ T-cell subsets. Of the 68 subjects in the cohort, some 15 were HAM/TSP patients, around 35 were multiple sclerosis patients, and 20 were healthy controls.

For unsorted PBMC libraries, 2 million PBMCs were used after storage in RNAlater at -80 degrees C until RNA extraction. PBMCs were separated from peripheral blood using Ficoll-Hypaque density gradient centrifugation and then cryopreserved in liquid nitrogen. Beyond this particular receptor, the publication reports: TCR clonal expansion was highest in HAM/TSP patients and lowest in MS patients, with MS patients falling below even healthy controls. No identical CDR3 amino acid sequences were found to be shared among expanded clones across subjects, suggesting that TCR-beta repertoires were private in all groups.

cDNA was synthesized by template-switch 5'RACE using a primer carrying a 10-nucleotide random unique molecular identifier by which each TCR transcript was tagged. Every sequencing run yielded over 180 million TCR-beta sequences covering 15-18 subjects. The RNeasy kit was used to extract total RNA. TCR-beta VDJ regions were amplified with primers for the TCR constant region and the 5'RACE anchor, using the KAPA Real-time Library Amplification kit. A first PCR added sample indexes and Illumina adaptors, after which a second PCR increased the library yield. After Ampure bead purification, the roughly 650 bp TCR product was size-selected on a 2% E-gel SizeSelection system. Before pooling, library quality was assessed on a Bioanalyzer, concentration was determined with Qubit, and library quantification was performed with the Kapa Library Quantification kit. Libraries were sequenced paired-end 2 x 150 bp on an Illumina HiSeq 2500. To increase sequence diversity, about 23-30% phiX was spiked into each library pool. The paper's processing steps were these. The quality-filtered reads were processed with the UMI-based MiGEC pipeline, whose error correction step removed more than 85% of the raw TCR sequences. IMGT germline references were used for alignment of VDJ genes, and clonotypes were defined by a unique CDR3 amino acid sequence together with V-J genes. Clonal expansion, Shannon diversity and CDR3 relatedness (CalcPairwiseDistances, ClusterSamples) were evaluated with VDJtools, and phylogenetic trees were built with CLCbio workbench. Clones with at least 8 unique UMIs were defined as expanded, with this threshold being based on coefficient-of-variation modelling across technical triplicates. Using fastp at Q25 and MiXCR, TCRdb reprocessed the public reads and kept productive beta chains. CDR3 protein duplicates are merged, each entry listing the most common genes and DNA. The V and J calls here are based on TCRdb, not the publication. In all, the sample holds 50,000 to 70,000 distinct CDR3 sequences, and more than 9.5% of those were seen once. The top ten clones comprise approximately 11% of the sample.

The sample holds many counts of this clonotype. Its cognate antigen has yet to be identified. The sample holds no much larger clone one base away, and base qualities are not on file. Relative to germline, V is 11 bases shorter and J is 6 bases shorter, with 10 bases between their ends. From the cysteine up to the phenylalanine, the CDR3 has a length of 11 residues. Only CDR3 DNA is held: 33 bases, read in frame from base 1. The germline V gene yields ENHRY for CDR1 and SYGVKD for CDR2. The clonotype originates from an older woman with HTLV-1-associated myelopathy (HAM/TSP). The sequence joins TRBV10-3 to TRBJ2-2, with the D gene uncertain. Sequencing was carried out using PBMCs. The CDR3 loop reads CALRQSGELFF. The nucleotides are TGTGCCCTCCGGCAATCCGGGGAGCTGTTTTTT.